This T cell receptor (beta chain) originates from a study of blood T cell repertoires in COVID-19. Background on the study: Collection of acute and convalescent COVID-19 samples took place in the United States, Italy and Spain. T cells, B-cell-depleted T cells, or PBMCs provided the cDNA or gDNA that served as material.

Profiling relied on immunoSEQ multiplex PCR, and the TCRdb table lists in-frame clones only, not all of them. The sample has about 98,000 clones; 92% are singletons. Losses at the gene ends were 4 bases for V and 3 bases for J; bases not matched to a gene: 7. This CDR3 region has 16 residues. Germline values: CDR1 SGHTA, CDR2 FQGNSA. The sample consisted of peripheral blood. The V gene is TRBV7-2, the J gene TRBJ2-3, with TRBD2 matching 10 bases. The sequence came from a woman between 45 and 60 years old with COVID-19, enrolled during active disease. CDR3 in DNA: TGTGCCAGCAGCTCGAGGACTAGCGGATTTACAGATACGCAGTATTTT. This codes for CASSSRTSGFTDTQYF.